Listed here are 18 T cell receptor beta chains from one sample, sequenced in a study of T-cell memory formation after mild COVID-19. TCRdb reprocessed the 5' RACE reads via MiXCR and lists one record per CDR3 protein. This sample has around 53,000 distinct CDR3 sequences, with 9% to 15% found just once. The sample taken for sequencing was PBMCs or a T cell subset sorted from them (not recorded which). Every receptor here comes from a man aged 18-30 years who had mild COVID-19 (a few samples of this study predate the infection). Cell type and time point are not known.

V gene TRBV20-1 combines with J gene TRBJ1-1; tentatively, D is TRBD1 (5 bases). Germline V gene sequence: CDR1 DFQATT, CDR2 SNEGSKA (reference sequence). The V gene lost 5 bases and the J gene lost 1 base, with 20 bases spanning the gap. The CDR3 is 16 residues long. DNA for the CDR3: TGCAGTGCTGAAGACCCGAGGGGCGTGGGGAACACTGAAGCTTTCTTT. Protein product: CSAEDPRGVGNTEAFF.

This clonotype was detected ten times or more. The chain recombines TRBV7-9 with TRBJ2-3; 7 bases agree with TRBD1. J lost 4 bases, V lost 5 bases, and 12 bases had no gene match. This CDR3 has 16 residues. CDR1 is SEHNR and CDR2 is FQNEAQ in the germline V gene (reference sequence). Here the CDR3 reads CASSPHPTGAADTQYF. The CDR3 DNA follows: TGTGCCAGCAGCCCCCACCCAACAGGGGCGGCAGATACGCAGTATTTT.

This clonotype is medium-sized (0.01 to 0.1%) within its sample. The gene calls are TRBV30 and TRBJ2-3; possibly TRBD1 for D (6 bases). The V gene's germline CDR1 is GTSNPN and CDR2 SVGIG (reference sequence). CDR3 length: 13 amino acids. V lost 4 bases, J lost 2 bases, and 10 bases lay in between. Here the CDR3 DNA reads TGTGCCTGGAACAGGGATTTCACAGATACGCAGTATTTT. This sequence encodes CAWNRDFTDTQYF.

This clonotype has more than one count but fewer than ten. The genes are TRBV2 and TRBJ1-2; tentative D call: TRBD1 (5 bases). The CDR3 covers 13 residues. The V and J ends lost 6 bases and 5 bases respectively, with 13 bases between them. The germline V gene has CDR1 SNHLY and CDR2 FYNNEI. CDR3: CASSRDREYGYTF. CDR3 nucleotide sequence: TGTGCCAGCAGCAGAGACAGAGAATATGGCTACACCTTC. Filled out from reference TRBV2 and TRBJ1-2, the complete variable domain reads EPEVTQTPSHQVTQMGQEVILRCVPISNHLYFYWYRQILGQKVEFLVSFYNNEISEKSEIFDDQFSVERPDGSNFTLKIRSTKLEDSAMYFCASSRDREYGYTFGSGTRLTVV.

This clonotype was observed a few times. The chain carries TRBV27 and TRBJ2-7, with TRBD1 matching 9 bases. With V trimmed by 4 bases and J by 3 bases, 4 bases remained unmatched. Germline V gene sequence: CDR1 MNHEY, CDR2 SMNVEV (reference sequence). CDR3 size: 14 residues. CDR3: CASSSQGANYEQYV. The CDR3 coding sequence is TGTGCCAGCAGTTCACAGGGGGCTAACTACGAGCAGTACGTC.

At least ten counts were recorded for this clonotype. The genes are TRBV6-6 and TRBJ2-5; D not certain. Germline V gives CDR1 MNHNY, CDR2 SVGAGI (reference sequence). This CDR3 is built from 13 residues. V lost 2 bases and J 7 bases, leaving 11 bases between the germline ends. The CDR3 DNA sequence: TGTGCCAGCAGTTACCAGCCTGCATCGACCCAGTACTTC. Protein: CASSYQPASTQYF.

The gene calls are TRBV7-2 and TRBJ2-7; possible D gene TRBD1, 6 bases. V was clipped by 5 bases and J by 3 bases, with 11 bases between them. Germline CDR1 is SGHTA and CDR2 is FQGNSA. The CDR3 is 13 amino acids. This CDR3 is CASSLRDNYEQYV. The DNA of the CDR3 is TGTGCCAGCAGCCTCCGGGACAACTACGAGCAGTACGTC.

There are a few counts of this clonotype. CDR3 in DNA: TGTGCCAGCTCATTACCTCTAGCCGGCACAGATACGCAGTATTTT. Residues: CASSLPLAGTDTQYF. The genes are TRBV18 and TRBJ2-3, with TRBD2 as a possible D gene (5 bases). V was shortened by 5 bases and J by 1 base, with 13 bases between the two germline ends. The CDR3 loop spans 15 amino acids. Germline CDR1 and CDR2: KGHSH and LQKENI. The whole variable domain, remainder taken from reference TRBV18 and TRBJ2-3, is NAGVMQNPRHLVRRRGQEARLRCSPMKGHSHVYWYRQLPEEGLKFMVYLQKENIIDESGMPKERFSAEFPKEGPSILRIQQVVRGDSAAYFCASSLPLAGTDTQYFGPGTRLTVL.

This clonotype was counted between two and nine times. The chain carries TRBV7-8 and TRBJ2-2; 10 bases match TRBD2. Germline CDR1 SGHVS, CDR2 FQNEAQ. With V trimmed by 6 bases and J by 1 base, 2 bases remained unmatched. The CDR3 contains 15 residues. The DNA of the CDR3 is TGTGCCAGCAGAGTAGCGGGGGGGAACACCGGGGAGCTGTTTTTT. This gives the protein CASRVAGGNTGELFF.

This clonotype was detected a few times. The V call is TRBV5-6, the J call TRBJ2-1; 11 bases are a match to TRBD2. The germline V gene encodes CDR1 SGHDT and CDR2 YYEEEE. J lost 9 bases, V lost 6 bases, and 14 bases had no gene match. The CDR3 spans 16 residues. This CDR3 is CASTPSLAGGFGEQFF. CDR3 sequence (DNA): TGTGCCAGCACCCCGTCCCTAGCGGGGGGTTTTGGTGAGCAGTTCTTC.

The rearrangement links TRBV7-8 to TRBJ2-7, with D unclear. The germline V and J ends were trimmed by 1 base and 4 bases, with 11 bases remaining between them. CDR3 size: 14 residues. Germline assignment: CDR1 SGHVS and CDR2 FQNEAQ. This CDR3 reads CASSLGSRMYEQYV. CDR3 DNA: TGTGCCAGCAGCTTAGGTTCGCGGATGTACGAGCAGTACGTC.

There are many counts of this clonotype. The CDR3 sequence is CASSLGSGIPSNQPQHF. The CDR3 DNA follows: TGTGCCAGCAGCTTAGGGTCCGGGATCCCGAGCAATCAGCCCCAGCATTTT. The chain is built from TRBV7-9 and TRBJ1-5, with D uncertain. Deletions cut 1 base from V and 1 base from J, with 14 bases between. Germline-derived CDR1 and CDR2 are SEHNR and FQNEAQ (reference sequence). This CDR3 region has 17 residues.

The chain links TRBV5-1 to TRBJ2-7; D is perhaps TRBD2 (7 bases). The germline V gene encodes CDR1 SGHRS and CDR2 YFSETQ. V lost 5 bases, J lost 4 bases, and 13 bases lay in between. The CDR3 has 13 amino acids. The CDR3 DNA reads TGCGCCAGCAGTCCAAGGGGGGGTTACGAGCAGTACTTC. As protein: CASSPRGGYEQYF. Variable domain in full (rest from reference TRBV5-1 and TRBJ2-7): KAGVTQTPRYLIKTRGQQVTLSCSPISGHRSVSWYQQTPGQGLQFLFEYFSETQRNKGNFPGRFSGRQFSNSRSEMNVSTLELGDSALYLCASSPRGGYEQYFGPGTRLTVT.

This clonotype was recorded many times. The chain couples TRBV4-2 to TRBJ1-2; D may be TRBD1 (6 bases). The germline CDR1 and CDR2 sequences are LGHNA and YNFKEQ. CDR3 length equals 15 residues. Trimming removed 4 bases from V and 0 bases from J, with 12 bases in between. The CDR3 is CASSPAGGTNYGYTF. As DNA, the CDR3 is TGTGCCAGCAGCCCTGCGGGGGGCACTAACTATGGCTACACCTTC.

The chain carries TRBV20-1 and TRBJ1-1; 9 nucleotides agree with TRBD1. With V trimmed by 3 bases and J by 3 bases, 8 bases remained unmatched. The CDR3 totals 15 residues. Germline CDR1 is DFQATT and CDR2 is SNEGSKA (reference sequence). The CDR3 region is CSASRDRVLYTEAFF. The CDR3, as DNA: TGCAGTGCTAGCCGGGACAGGGTTCTATACACTGAAGCTTTCTTT.

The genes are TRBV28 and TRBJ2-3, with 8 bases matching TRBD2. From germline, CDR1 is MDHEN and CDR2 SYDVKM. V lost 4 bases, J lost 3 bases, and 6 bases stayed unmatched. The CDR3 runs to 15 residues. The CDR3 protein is CASSSRGGPTDTQYF. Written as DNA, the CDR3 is TGTGCCAGCAGTTCCCGGGGGGGCCCGACAGATACGCAGTATTTT.

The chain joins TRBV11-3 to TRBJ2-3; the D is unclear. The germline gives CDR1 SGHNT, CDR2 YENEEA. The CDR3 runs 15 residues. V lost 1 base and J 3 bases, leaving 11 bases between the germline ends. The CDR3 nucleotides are TGTGCCAGCAGCTTAGGGGTTCTACCTACAGATACGCAGTATTTT. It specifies CASSLGVLPTDTQYF.

The CDR3 here is CSATGRGQETQYF. Here the CDR3 DNA reads TGCAGTGCAACGGGGAGAGGGCAAGAGACCCAGTACTTC. This chain connects TRBV20-1 to TRBJ2-5; D is perhaps TRBD2 (5 bases). This CDR3 spans 13 amino acids. Trimming removed 6 bases from V and 2 bases from J, with 13 bases in between. Germline V gene data show CDR1 as DFQATT and CDR2 as SNEGSKA (reference sequence).